Shown below are 8 T cell receptor beta chains from a single sample sequenced in a study of T-cell reconstitution after alpha-beta-depleted transplantation in children (dated by TCRdb to 2016 to 2017). The library relied on PCR. Sequencing relied on an Illumina HiSeq 2500. Molecular barcoding was employed in the preparation of TCR libraries, with unique molecular identifiers being used to normalize TCRbeta repertoire quantification. The raw public reads went through TCRdb reprocessing: fastp at Q25, MiXCR clone calling, in-frame beta chains kept. For every CDR3 protein sequence, its rows merge into one entry that carries the most common genes and DNA. In this sample the table shows 190,000 or so distinct CDR3 sequences, 6% to 7% of which occur a single time. 3% of the sample rests with the top ten. Material: PBMCs from the stem cell graft donor, obtained from the stem cell graft. The receptors were gathered from a human donor who donated a stem cell graft to a child with Wiskott-Aldrich syndrome.

This clonotype was observed at least ten times. J is TRBJ1-2 and V is TRBV9; tentative D call: TRBD1 (6 bases). Germline CDR1 is SGDLS and CDR2 is YYNGEE. The CDR3 totals 14 residues. With 1 base removed from V and 2 bases from J, the gap between germline ends came to 9 bases. This CDR3 is CASSVNGQNYGYTF. CDR3 in DNA: TGTGCCAGCAGCGTAAATGGACAGAACTATGGCTACACCTTC.

This clonotype was seen at least ten times. The chain combines TRBV29-1 with TRBJ2-2, with D perhaps TRBD1 or TRBD2 (5 bases each). CDR3 size: 14 residues. V was shortened by 7 bases and J by 0 bases, with 12 bases between the two germline ends. Germline assignment: CDR1 SQVTM and CDR2 ANQGSEA. The CDR3 nucleotides read TGCAGCGGGGGACGGTCCTCGAACACCGGGGAGCTGTTTTTT. Protein sequence: CSGGRSSNTGELFF.

In this sample, this clonotype turned up a few times. The chain links TRBV6-2 or TRBV6-3 to TRBJ2-3, with TRBD2 matching over 8 bases. CDR1 and CDR2 from the germline V gene are MNHEY and SVGEGT. CDR3 size: 14 residues. With V trimmed by 2 bases and J by 6 bases, 4 bases remained unmatched. Here the CDR3 reads CASSYSGSPDTQYF. CDR3 coding DNA: TGTGCCAGCAGTTACAGCGGGAGTCCCGATACGCAGTATTTT.

This clonotype was counted at least ten times. The chain combines TRBV20-1 with TRBJ2-5; no clear D. V dropped 6 bases and J dropped 1 base, with 6 bases sitting between them. The CDR3 loop spans 11 amino acids. Germline-derived CDR1 and CDR2 are DFQATT and SNEGSKA (reference sequence). In DNA, the CDR3 is TGCAGTGCCCCCCGCCAAGAGACCCAGTACTTC. Encoded protein: CSAPRQETQYF.

A remark on this clonotype: A much larger clone differs from this one at a single base, so this may be a read error. This chain uses TRBV5-6 with TRBJ2-7; D is possibly TRBD1 or TRBD2 (5 bases each). CDR1 is SGHDT, CDR2 YYEEEE, per germline. Trimming shortened V by 4 bases and J by 2 bases, and 13 bases separated the two germline ends. This CDR3 has 14 amino acids. The CDR3 bases are TGTGCCAGCAGCGTCGGGACCTACCCCTACGAGCAGTACTTC. It encodes CASSVGTYPYEQYF.

This clonotype has at least ten counts. This chain connects TRBV12-3 or TRBV12-4 to TRBJ2-7; D is undetermined. Trimming left V 5 bases short and J 0 bases short, with 17 bases between. CDR3 length equals 16 residues. The CDR3 region has the DNA TGTGCCAGCAGTGCCCCTAACGATCAACTCTCCTACGAGCAGTACTTC. Its translation is CASSAPNDQLSYEQYF.

This clonotype came up many times. This sequence joins TRBV5-6 and TRBJ1-1; no clear D. CDR1 and CDR2 from the germline V gene are SGHDT and YYEEEE. Trimming pared 2 bases from V and 0 bases from J, leaving 11 bases between. The CDR3 covers 15 residues. CDR3 residues: CASSFSANMNTEAFF. The CDR3 region has the DNA TGTGCCAGCAGCTTCTCGGCAAACATGAACACTGAAGCTTTCTTT.

This clonotype was seen repeatedly, ten times or more. The chain uses TRBV20-1 and TRBJ1-1; D call uncertain. Germline CDR1 and CDR2: DFQATT and SNEGSKA (reference sequence). This CDR3 is 10 amino acids long. With 3 bases removed from V and 3 bases from J, the gap between germline ends came to 2 bases. This CDR3 is CSARDTEAFF. The CDR3 DNA sequence: TGCAGTGCTAGGGACACTGAAGCTTTCTTT.